These 29 T cell receptor beta chains were sequenced from one sample in a study of cytomegalovirus exposure and HLA in healthy donors. PCR primers comprised 60 Vbeta and 13 Jbeta primers. Here immunoSEQ multiplex PCR was the method, and the copy in TCRdb shows in-frame clones only, minus some. Of over 85,000 clones listed, 75% to 90% are singletons. Material: PBMCs. Source of these receptors: a man aged 35-49 years in good health and CMV-seronegative.

The V and J genes are TRBV6-5 and TRBJ1-5; unclear D gene. Germline assignment: CDR1 MNHEY and CDR2 SVGAGI. The germline V and J ends were trimmed by 10 bases and 2 bases, with 12 bases remaining between them. The CDR3 has 13 amino acids. The chain's CDR3 is CAIALSRNQPQHF. The DNA of the CDR3 is TGTGCCATCGCGTTGAGTCGCAATCAGCCCCAGCATTTT.

This chain joins TRBV6-6 and TRBJ1-3; D is ambiguous. Germline V lookup: CDR1 MNHNY, CDR2 SVGAGI (reference sequence). V lost 2 bases and J 0 bases, leaving 11 bases between the germline ends. CDR3 size: 16 residues. DNA of the CDR3: TGTGCCAGCAGTTACGGACGGACTGCCTCTGGAAACACCATATATTTT. This gives the protein CASSYGRTASGNTIYF.

The chain couples TRBV30 to TRBJ2-5, with TRBD2 as a possible D gene (5 bases). Trimming removed 0 bases at V and 1 base at J, with 12 bases between. Germline V gene lookup returns CDR1 GTSNPN and CDR2 SVGIG (reference sequence). CDR3 length equals 15 residues. The CDR3 here is CAWSVRRAFQETQYF. DNA for the CDR3: TGTGCCTGGAGTGTACGGCGGGCCTTCCAAGAGACCCAGTACTTC.

The chain is built from TRBV13 and TRBJ2-7, with a weak D call TRBD1 (6 bases). V lost 3 bases, J lost 5 bases, and 17 bases lay in between. The CDR3 is made up of 15 amino acids. From germline, CDR1 is PRHDT and CDR2 FYEKMQ (reference sequence). The CDR3 DNA reads as TGTGCCAGCAGCTTTCAGGGGTCGCCTGCCGACGAGCAGTACTTC. It specifies CASSFQGSPADEQYF.

This clone was seen only once. V is TRBV7-2 and J is TRBJ1-3, with TRBD1 identical over 9 bases. The length of the CDR3 is 15 residues. V shed 4 bases, J shed 1 base, and the junction held 2 bases outside the gene matches. From germline, CDR1 is SGHTA and CDR2 FQGNSA. DNA for the CDR3: TGTGCCAGCAGCTCACAGGGGGCTTCTGGAAACACCATATATTTT. This sequence encodes CASSSQGASGNTIYF.

CDR3 bases: TGTGCCTGGAGGCGACTAGGCGCGAACACCGGGGAGCTGTTTTTT. Protein sequence: CAWRRLGANTGELFF. V gene TRBV30 combines with J gene TRBJ2-2; perhaps TRBD2 as D (6 bases). Looked up from germline, CDR1 is GTSNPN and CDR2 is SVGIG (reference sequence). Trimming removed 3 bases at V and 0 bases at J, with 11 bases between. This CDR3 has 15 residues.

This clone was seen a handful of times. The chain links TRBV7-8 to TRBJ2-2; D perhaps matches TRBD2 (5 bases). V was pared by 1 base and J by 7 bases, with 10 bases between. Germline V gene data show CDR1 as SGHVS and CDR2 as FQNEAQ. The CDR3 totals 14 residues. The CDR3 DNA follows: TGTGCCAGCAGCTTAGGGGGAGCGATCGGGGAGCTGTTTTTT. Translated: CASSLGGAIGELFF.

The chain joins TRBV19 to TRBJ2-6; TRBD2 agrees at 8 bases. V lost 6 bases to trimming and J lost 2 bases; unmatched junction nucleotides: 3. The CDR3 loop spans 15 amino acids. CDR1 is LNHDA and CDR2 is SQIVND in the germline V gene (reference sequence). This chain's CDR3 is CASSPGGTGANVLTF. Here the CDR3 DNA reads TGTGCCAGTAGCCCGGGGGGGACTGGGGCCAACGTCCTGACTTTC.

This clone was seen a handful of times. The gene calls are TRBV16 and TRBJ1-2; the D gene is possibly TRBD1 (6 bases). Looked up from germline, CDR1 is KGHSY and CDR2 is FQNENV. CDR3 length equals 15 residues. V was clipped by 2 bases and J by 0 bases, with 10 bases between them. CDR3 sequence: CASSQDRQANYGYTF. The CDR3 coding sequence is TGTGCCAGCAGCCAAGACCGACAGGCTAACTATGGCTACACCTTC.

The V and J genes are TRBV4-1 and TRBJ2-2; maybe TRBD2 (5 bases). Germline values: CDR1 MGHRA, CDR2 YSYEKL. The V end was cut by 3 bases, the J end by 14 bases, with 16 bases between. CDR3 length equals 13 residues. CDR3 sequence (DNA): TGCGCCAGCAGCCAGGCTGCTAGCTGGAAACTGTTTTTT. Protein: CASSQAASWKLFF.

The gene calls are TRBV5-1 and TRBJ2-3; 12 bases fit TRBD2. Germline trimming cut 7 bases from V and 3 bases from J; bases unmatched to any gene: 6. The CDR3 runs 15 residues. Germline V gene lookup returns CDR1 SGHRS and CDR2 YFSETQ. CDR3 amino acids: CASSSGGAVTDTQYF. The CDR3 DNA sequence: TGCGCCAGCTCTAGCGGGGGGGCCGTGACAGATACGCAGTATTTT.

This clone was detected a few times. The chain is built from TRBV2 and TRBJ2-1; 7 nucleotides line up with TRBD1. The length of the CDR3 is 12 residues. The trim removed 7 bases at V and 8 bases at J, leaving 5 bases unmatched. Germline lookup yields CDR1 SNHLY and CDR2 FYNNEI. In DNA form, the CDR3 reads TGTGCCAGCAAAGACAGGGCGGATGAGCAGTTCTTC. This encodes CASKDRADEQFF.

The chain uses TRBV7-2 and TRBJ2-7, with TRBD1 matching over 7 bases. Germline V gives CDR1 SGHTA, CDR2 FQGNSA. The CDR3 extends over 15 amino acids. The ends lost 0 bases at V and 6 bases at J; junction bases unmatched: 8. DNA for the CDR3: TGTGCCAGCAGCTTAGCGCGAGTAGGGGGCGCCGAGCAGTACTTC. It is translated as CASSLARVGGAEQYF.

Only a few counts were recorded for this clone. The rearrangement joins TRBV5-6 to TRBJ1-2; 9 nucleotides agree with TRBD1. The CDR3 length is 15 residues. The V gene's germline CDR1 is SGHDT and CDR2 YYEEEE. Germline trimming cut 4 bases from V and 0 bases from J; bases unmatched to any gene: 4. This CDR3 reads CASSKTGGPNYGYTF. DNA of the CDR3: TGTGCCAGCAGCAAAACAGGGGGCCCTAACTATGGCTACACCTTC.

The chain links TRBV9 to TRBJ1-2, with TRBD1 matching over 9 bases. CDR3 length equals 16 residues. CDR1 is SGDLS and CDR2 is YYNGEE in the germline V gene. The junction had 7 bases not matched to a gene; V was cut back by 3 bases and J by 1 base. The CDR3 here is CASSARTGGFNYGYTF. CDR3 nucleotides: TGTGCCAGCAGCGCTCGAACAGGGGGCTTTAACTATGGCTACACCTTC.

The V gene is TRBV9, the J gene TRBJ1-4; 8 bases match TRBD1. CDR1 is SGDLS and CDR2 is YYNGEE in the germline V gene. V lost 0 bases and J lost 2; bases outside the gene matches: 0. This CDR3 is 15 amino acids long. The CDR3 loop reads CASSVGQGTNEKLFF. The CDR3 nucleotides are TGTGCCAGCAGCGTAGGACAGGGGACTAATGAAAAACTGTTTTTT.

This clone is a singleton in its sample. V is TRBV29-1 and J is TRBJ1-1; TRBD1 agrees at 7 bases. The CDR3 contains 13 residues. The germline V gene has CDR1 SQVTM and CDR2 ANQGSEA. The junction had 8 bases not matched to a gene; V was cut back by 7 bases and J by 3 bases. The CDR3 sequence: CSAQRGRDTEAFF. For the CDR3, the DNA is TGCAGCGCCCAGAGGGGGCGGGACACTGAAGCTTTCTTT.

V gene TRBV9 combines with J gene TRBJ1-6; 9 bases agree with TRBD1. Germline lookup yields CDR1 SGDLS and CDR2 YYNGEE. The junction had 9 bases not matched to a gene; V was cut back by 4 bases and J by 10 bases. This CDR3 has 15 residues. CDR3 loop: CASSTTGGRGSPLHF. Written as DNA, the CDR3 is TGTGCCAGCAGCACGACAGGGGGTCGAGGATCACCCCTCCACTTT.

V and J are TRBV6-4 and TRBJ2-3, with 9 bases matching TRBD2. Germline loops: CDR1 MRHNA, CDR2 SNTAGT. This CDR3 has 17 amino acids. V was pared by 3 bases and J by 0 bases, with 7 bases of the junction left unmatched. CDR3 residues: CASSENLAGSSTDTQYF. CDR3 coding DNA: TGTGCCAGCAGTGAGAACCTAGCGGGGTCTAGCACAGATACGCAGTATTTT.

The rearrangement links TRBV5-1 to TRBJ1-5, with a possible D match to TRBD1 (6 bases). The CDR3 contains 14 residues. Trimming cost V 4 bases and J 7 bases, with 15 bases left between them. Germline V gene lookup returns CDR1 SGHRS and CDR2 YFSETQ. The DNA of the CDR3 is TGCGCCAGCAGCCCGACAGGAATAGGCCAGCCCCAGCATTTT. This encodes CASSPTGIGQPQHF.

This clone has a single count. The chain links TRBV9 to TRBJ1-3, with D perhaps matching TRBD1 (5 bases). The CDR3 contains 17 residues. CDR1 and CDR2 from the germline V gene are SGDLS and YYNGEE. Trimming stripped 0 bases from V and 0 bases from J, with 13 bases between. For the CDR3, the DNA is TGTGCCAGCAGCGTAGCCGGGAGGACAAGCTCTGGAAACACCATATATTTT. Amino acids: CASSVAGRTSSGNTIYF.

V is TRBV6-1 and J is TRBJ2-7; TRBD2 agrees at 8 bases. Losses at the gene ends were 7 bases for V and 4 bases for J; bases not matched to a gene: 9. This CDR3 region has 14 residues. The germline V gene encodes CDR1 MNHNS and CDR2 SASEGT. The CDR3 DNA sequence: TGTGCCAGCATCCCCGGCGGGGGGTCGTACGAGCAGTACTTC. Amino acid sequence: CASIPGGGSYEQYF.

The chain is built from TRBV5-1 and TRBJ1-4; D uncertain. Trimming took 1 base from V and 5 from J, leaving 9 bases between them. The germline V gene encodes CDR1 SGHRS and CDR2 YFSETQ. CDR3 length: 14 residues. CDR3 in DNA: TGCGCCAGCAGCTTGATCGGGAGGAATGAAAAACTGTTTTTT. This translates into CASSLIGRNEKLFF.

As for this clone: This CDR3 is also generated by other DNA sequences in the sample. The CDR3, as DNA: TGTGCCAGCAGCGTAGCCCCTAGCGGGGGCCAAGAGACCCAGTACTTC. Its protein is CASSVAPSGGQETQYF. The chain has TRBV9 and TRBJ2-5, with 10 bases fitting TRBD2. Germline V gives CDR1 SGDLS, CDR2 YYNGEE. V shed 0 bases and J 1 base; nucleotides not matched to a gene: 3. CDR3 length: 16 residues.

This sequence joins TRBV7-2 and TRBJ2-7; D is undetermined. The CDR3 is 14 amino acids. Germline V gene lookup returns CDR1 SGHTA and CDR2 FQGNSA. V was trimmed by 2 bases and J by 2 bases, leaving 10 bases between them. The chain's CDR3 is CASSLSRNAYEQYF. The CDR3 DNA follows: TGTGCCAGCAGCTTATCGAGGAACGCCTACGAGCAGTACTTC.

This rearrangement joins TRBV6-1 to TRBJ2-7; 7 bases map to TRBD2. Germline-derived CDR1 and CDR2 are MNHNS and SASEGT. V was pared by 4 bases and J by 6 bases, with 6 bases of the junction left unmatched. The CDR3 contains 13 residues. The CDR3 here is CASSASGPREQYF. The CDR3 DNA follows: TGTGCCAGCAGTGCTAGCGGACCCCGCGAGCAGTACTTC.

The V gene is TRBV5-4, the J gene TRBJ2-2, with D possibly being TRBD1 (7 bases). Germline lookup yields CDR1 SGHNT and CDR2 YYREEE (reference sequence). The ends were cut back, 2 bases at V and 2 bases at J, with 16 bases in the middle. The CDR3 runs 17 residues. In DNA, the CDR3 is TGTGCCAGCAGCTTAGGAGGAGGGGGCAAAAACACCGGGGAGCTGTTTTTT. The encoded protein is CASSLGGGGKNTGELFF.

The chain links TRBV10-3 to TRBJ2-7; D perhaps matches TRBD2 (7 bases). Trimming removed 8 bases at V and 6 bases at J, with 14 bases between. This CDR3 spans 12 amino acids. From germline, CDR1 is ENHRY and CDR2 SYGVKD. Here the CDR3 DNA reads TGTGCCATCGGGACACCGGGGGGCGAGCAGTACTTC. Translation: CAIGTPGGEQYF.

This sequence joins TRBV7-3 and TRBJ2-1, with 7 bases that match TRBD1. V trimming: 1 base; J trimming: 3 bases; junction bases outside the gene matches: 3. Per germline, CDR1 SGHTA and CDR2 FQGTGA. The CDR3 totals 15 residues. CDR3 in DNA: TGTGCCAGCAGCTTAAGAGGACAGGACTACAATGAGCAGTTCTTC. Its translation: CASSLRGQDYNEQFF.